Following are 19 T cell receptor beta chains from one sample sequenced in a study of T cell clonotyping in hematopoietic cell transplantation. Assay used: immunoSEQ multiplex PCR; TCRdb lists only in-frame clones, some missing. The repertoire includes around 37,000 clones, around 96% of them detected once, and roughly 0.9% sits in the top ten. The sample consisted of peripheral blood mononuclear cells. These receptor sequences come from a man aged 30 to 39 in good health. Some clones in this sample may be carry-over from other donors' samples.

This chain uses TRBV7-9 with TRBJ2-5; no definite D call. Trimming cost V 2 bases and J 7 bases, with 14 bases left between them. Per the germline V gene, CDR1 is SEHNR and CDR2 is FQNEAQ (reference sequence). The CDR3 spans 14 residues. As DNA, the CDR3 is TGTGCCAGCAGCTTATTGGGCGGCTCGGGGACCCAGTACTTC. Amino acid sequence: CASSLLGGSGTQYF.

The V call is TRBV5-1, the J call TRBJ1-3; possibly TRBD1 for D (5 bases). Germline lookup yields CDR1 SGHRS and CDR2 YFSETQ. This CDR3 comprises 15 residues. Deletions cut 1 base from V and 4 bases from J, with 12 bases between. The CDR3 DNA is TGCGCCAGCAGCTTGTACGGACAACGCGGAAACACCATATATTTT. This gives the protein CASSLYGQRGNTIYF.

This CDR3 reads CASGLDSYNEQFF. DNA of the CDR3: TGTGCTAGTGGTTTGGACTCCTACAATGAGCAGTTCTTC. This rearrangement joins TRBV12-5 to TRBJ2-1; the D is unclear. The CDR3 is 13 residues long. Trimming took off 1 base at V and 0 bases at J, with 1 base between the two ends. The germline V gene encodes CDR1 LGHNT and CDR2 FRNRAP.

The V call is TRBV6-1, the J call TRBJ2-7; 8 nucleotides line up with TRBD2. CDR1 MNHNS and CDR2 SASEGT come from the germline V gene. This CDR3 contains 13 residues. Trimming at V came to 5 bases and at J to 6 bases, leaving 6 bases not matched to a gene. Written as DNA, the CDR3 is TGTGCCAGCAGTACCGGGACTAGGGGCGAGCAGTACTTC. It yields the protein CASSTGTRGEQYF.

This clone was observed a few times. The rearrangement uses TRBV11-3 and TRBJ2-2; no firm D call. CDR1 and CDR2 from the germline V gene are SGHNT and YENEEA. The V end was cut by 1 base, the J end by 4 bases, with 7 bases between. The CDR3 spans 14 residues. DNA for the CDR3: TGTGCCAGCAGCTTAGGGCCCACCACCGGGGAGCTGTTTTTT. It translates to CASSLGPTTGELFF.

J is TRBJ2-1 and V is TRBV10-3; D is ambiguous. The CDR3 contains 13 residues. The V gene lost 11 bases and the J gene lost 6 bases, with 17 bases spanning the gap. The germline V gene encodes CDR1 ENHRY and CDR2 SYGVKD. CDR3: CAANPSPTNEQFF. The CDR3 DNA sequence: TGTGCCGCTAACCCGTCTCCTACCAATGAGCAGTTCTTC.

The V and J genes are TRBV6-5 and TRBJ1-5; D is unclear. CDR3 size: 12 residues. The germline V gene encodes CDR1 MNHEY and CDR2 SVGAGI. V lost 6 bases to trimming and J lost 5 bases, with 8 bases between them. CDR3 coding DNA: TGTGCCAGCAGGGAAAGGGATCAGCCCCAGCATTTT. Its protein is CASRERDQPQHF.

The rearrangement uses TRBV6-6 and TRBJ1-1, with TRBD1 matching 8 bases. Losses at the gene ends were 2 bases for V and 1 base for J; bases not matched to a gene: 3. Germline assignment: CDR1 MNHNY and CDR2 SVGAGI (reference sequence). The CDR3 is made up of 15 amino acids. The CDR3 reads CASSYRGQGNTEAFF. CDR3 coding DNA: TGTGCCAGCAGTTACCGAGGACAGGGGAACACTGAAGCTTTCTTT.

J is TRBJ2-3 and V is TRBV5-1, with D tentatively TRBD1 (6 bases). The V end lost 4 bases, the J end lost 6 bases, and 9 bases lay between the germline ends. The germline V gene has CDR1 SGHRS and CDR2 YFSETQ. The CDR3 is 12 amino acids. As DNA, the CDR3 is TGCGCCAGCAGCCAGGGGTCGGATACGCAGTATTTT. This sequence encodes CASSQGSDTQYF.

This rearrangement joins TRBV5-1 to TRBJ1-6, with D tentatively TRBD1 (5 bases). V was cut by 0 bases and J by 9 bases, with 13 bases left in between. Germline lookup yields CDR1 SGHRS and CDR2 YFSETQ. The CDR3 spans 15 residues. The DNA of the CDR3 is TGCGCCAGCAGCTTGGGTCAGGGTCAGGGTTCACCCCTCCACTTT. Amino acid sequence: CASSLGQGQGSPLHF.

The J gene is TRBJ1-1, the V gene TRBV6-5; D remains unclear. CDR3 size: 15 residues. The V and J ends lost 2 bases and 1 base respectively, with 11 bases between them. The V gene's germline CDR1 is MNHEY and CDR2 SVGAGI. In DNA form, the CDR3 reads TGTGCCAGCAGTTACGGGTGGAGGGCGAACACTGAAGCTTTCTTT. Translation: CASSYGWRANTEAFF.

V and J are TRBV11-3 and TRBJ2-1; D gene unclear. The germline V gene has CDR1 SGHNT and CDR2 YENEEA. V was pared by 1 base and J by 5 bases, with 6 bases between. The CDR3 sequence is 13 residues long. As DNA, the CDR3 is TGTGCCAGCAGCTTAGGTCGTAACAATGAGCAGTTCTTC. Translated, it gives CASSLGRNNEQFF. Supplemented by reference TRBV11-3 and TRBJ2-1, the full variable domain reads EAGVVQSPRYKIIEKKQPVAFWCNPISGHNTLYWYLQNLGQGPELLIRYENEEAVDDSQLPKDRFSAERLKGVDSTLKIQPAELGDSAVYLCASSLGRNNEQFFGPGTRLTVL.

The CDR3 DNA reads as TGTGCCAGCAGCTTTTTGATAGGGGGGGACACTGAAGCTTTCTTT. It specifies CASSFLIGGDTEAFF. The chain recombines TRBV7-9 with TRBJ1-1, with D possibly matching TRBD1 (6 bases). From germline, CDR1 is SEHNR and CDR2 FQNEAQ (reference sequence). Trimming pared 3 bases from V and 3 bases from J, leaving 14 bases between. The CDR3 spans 15 residues.

The genes are TRBV5-1 and TRBJ2-7; 14 nucleotides line up with TRBD2. V gave up 1 base and J gave up 5 bases; unmatched junction bases: 11. The CDR3 covers 18 residues. Germline V gives CDR1 SGHRS, CDR2 YFSETQ. The chain's CDR3 is CASSLMGLAGAPTHEQYF. The CDR3 DNA sequence: TGCGCCAGCAGCTTGATGGGACTAGCGGGGGCCCCTACCCACGAGCAGTACTTC. The variable domain in full, with the rest retrieved from reference TRBV5-1 and TRBJ2-7, is KAGVTQTPRYLIKTRGQQVTLSCSPISGHRSVSWYQQTPGQGLQFLFEYFSETQRNKGNFPGRFSGRQFSNSRSEMNVSTLELGDSALYLCASSLMGLAGAPTHEQYFGPGTRLTVT.

The chain is built from TRBV14 and TRBJ2-7; 9 bases map to TRBD1. The V segment lost 4 bases and the J segment 3 bases; nucleotides outside the gene matches: 4. The CDR3 sequence is 14 residues long. Germline V gives CDR1 SGHDN, CDR2 FVKESK. The chain's CDR3 is CASSPGQGSYEQYF. The CDR3 DNA reads as TGTGCCAGCAGCCCGGGACAGGGCAGCTACGAGCAGTACTTC.

The V and J genes are TRBV10-3 and TRBJ2-2; TRBD2 aligns across 10 bases. CDR1 is ENHRY and CDR2 is SYGVKD in the germline V gene. V lost 4 bases, J lost 4 bases, and 6 bases stayed unmatched. This CDR3 is 16 amino acids long. The CDR3 DNA reads as TGTGCCATCAGTGGCCCTAGCGGGGGCTTCACCGGGGAGCTGTTTTTT. Its protein is CAISGPSGGFTGELFF.

This clone was detected once. This sequence joins TRBV4-3 and TRBJ2-2; D gene ambiguous. V was cut by 1 base and J by 5 bases, with 11 bases left in between. The CDR3 has 15 amino acids. Looked up from germline, CDR1 is LGHNA and CDR2 is YSLEER. CDR3 amino acids: CASSQVSDVTGELFF. The DNA for the CDR3 is TGCGCCAGCAGCCAAGTCTCCGACGTTACCGGGGAGCTGTTTTTT.

The chain employs TRBV7-3 and TRBJ2-3; D is perhaps TRBD1 or TRBD2 (6 bases each). The V gene's germline CDR1 is SGHTA and CDR2 FQGTGA. Deletions cut 5 bases from V and 6 bases from J, with 12 bases between. This CDR3 is 13 amino acids long. The CDR3 DNA reads TGTGCCAGCAGCCCCCCGGGGGCGGATACGCAGTATTTT. Protein sequence: CASSPPGADTQYF. The whole variable domain, filled in from reference TRBV7-3 and TRBJ2-3, reads GAGVSQTPSNKVTEKGKYVELRCDPISGHTALYWYRQSLGQGPEFLIYFQGTGAADDSGLPNDRFFAVRPEGSVSTLKIQRTERGDSAVYLCASSPPGADTQYFGPGTRLTVL.

This chain connects TRBV19 to TRBJ1-2; 7 bases map to TRBD1. CDR1 is LNHDA and CDR2 is SQIVND in the germline V gene (reference sequence). Trimming cost V 1 base and J 5 bases; bases outside gene matches: 7. The CDR3 spans 15 residues. This chain's CDR3 is CASSIGAGTVYGYTF. CDR3 sequence (DNA): TGTGCCAGTAGTATAGGGGCTGGGACAGTATATGGCTACACCTTC.